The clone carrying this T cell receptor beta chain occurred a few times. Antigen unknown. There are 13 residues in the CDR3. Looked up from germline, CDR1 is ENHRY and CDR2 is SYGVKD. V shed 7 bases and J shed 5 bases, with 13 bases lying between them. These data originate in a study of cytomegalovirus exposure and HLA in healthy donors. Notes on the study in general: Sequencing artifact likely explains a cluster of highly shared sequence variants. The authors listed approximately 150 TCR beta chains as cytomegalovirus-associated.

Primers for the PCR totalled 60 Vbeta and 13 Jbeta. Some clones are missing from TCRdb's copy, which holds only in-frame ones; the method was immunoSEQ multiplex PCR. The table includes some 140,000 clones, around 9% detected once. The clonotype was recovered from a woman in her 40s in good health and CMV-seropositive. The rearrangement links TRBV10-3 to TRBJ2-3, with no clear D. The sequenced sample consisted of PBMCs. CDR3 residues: CAINSYLGDTQYF. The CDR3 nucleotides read TGTGCCATCAACTCCTACCTAGGAGATACGCAGTATTTT.